The rows below give T cell receptor beta chains drawn from one sample of a study of blood T cell repertoires in COVID-19. The repertoire was sequenced with immunoSEQ multiplex PCR; TCRdb's copy has only in-frame clones and lacks some. The repertoire includes over 200,000 clones, roughly 84% of them detected once, and about 1.9% sits in the top ten. The specimen sequenced was peripheral blood. The receptors shown here come from a man aged 40-49 years with active or convalescent COVID-19. Each CDR3 is given with its conserved first and last residue. The order of the fields is V gene, CDR3 length, J gene, CDR3 protein.

V gene: TRBV6-6; CDR3 length: 15; J gene: TRBJ2-2; CDR3 protein: CASSPHDRYTGELFF
V gene: TRBV10-1; CDR3 length: 10; J gene: TRBJ2-7; CDR3 protein: CATPLVSMDF
V gene: TRBV9; CDR3 length: 14; J gene: TRBJ1-4; CDR3 protein: CASSEQGGNEKLFF
V gene: TRBV18; CDR3 length: 16; J gene: TRBJ2-3; CDR3 protein: CASSPQQAGYTDTQYF
V gene: TRBV4-1; CDR3 length: 15; J gene: TRBJ1-2; CDR3 protein: CASSPGILGGDGYTF
V gene: TRBV11-3; CDR3 length: 14; J gene: TRBJ2-7; CDR3 protein: CASSSGQGVYEQYF
V gene: TRBV4-1; CDR3 length: 16; J gene: TRBJ2-1; CDR3 protein: CASSLPWASGNNEQFF
V gene: TRBV28; CDR3 length: 11; J gene: TRBJ2-7; CDR3 protein: CASSSHYEQYF
V gene: TRBV3-1/TRBV3-2; CDR3 length: 12; J gene: TRBJ1-1; CDR3 protein: CASSQAGTEAFF
V gene: TRBV5-1; CDR3 length: 17; J gene: TRBJ1-1; CDR3 protein: CASSVKTGGALNTEAFF
V gene: TRBV7-9; CDR3 length: 13; J gene: TRBJ1-2; CDR3 protein: CASSLFGGYGYTF
V gene: TRBV9; CDR3 length: 15; J gene: TRBJ2-7; CDR3 protein: CASSVGGQGVYEQYF
V gene: TRBV28; CDR3 length: 13; J gene: TRBJ2-7; CDR3 protein: CASSAIIIYEQYF
V gene: TRBV28; CDR3 length: 14; J gene: TRBJ1-3; CDR3 protein: CASSLEVSGNTIYF
V gene: TRBV6-5; CDR3 length: 14; J gene: TRBJ1-2; CDR3 protein: CASSYRKGGYGYTF
V gene: TRBV11-3; CDR3 length: 17; J gene: TRBJ2-2; CDR3 protein: CASSRNPRYRGTGELFF
V gene: TRBV7-3; CDR3 length: 15; J gene: TRBJ2-1; CDR3 protein: CASRQTSASYNEQFF
V gene: TRBV6-1; CDR3 length: 15; J gene: TRBJ1-2; CDR3 protein: CASSEALKPDYGYTF
V gene: TRBV18; CDR3 length: 16; J gene: TRBJ1-6; CDR3 protein: CASSPNRGADNSPLHF
V gene: TRBV19; CDR3 length: 15; J gene: TRBJ1-2; CDR3 protein: CASSNPGGVSYGYTF